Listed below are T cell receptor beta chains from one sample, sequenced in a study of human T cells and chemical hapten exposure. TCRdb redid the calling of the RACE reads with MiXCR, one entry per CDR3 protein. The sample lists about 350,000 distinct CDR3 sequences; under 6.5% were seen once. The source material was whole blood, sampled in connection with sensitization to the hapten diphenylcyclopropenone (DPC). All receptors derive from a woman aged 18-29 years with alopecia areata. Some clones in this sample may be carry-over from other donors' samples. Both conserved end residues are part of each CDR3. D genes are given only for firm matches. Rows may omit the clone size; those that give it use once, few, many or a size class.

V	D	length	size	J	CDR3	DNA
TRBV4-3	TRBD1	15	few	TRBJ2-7	CASSHLTGEAYEQYF	TGCGCCAGCAGCCATCTGACAGGGGAGGCCTACGAGCAGTACTTC
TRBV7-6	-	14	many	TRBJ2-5	CASSPIGVQETQYF	TGTGCCAGCAGCCCCATAGGGGTCCAAGAGACCCAGTACTTC
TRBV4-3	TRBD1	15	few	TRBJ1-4	CASSQDLGGGEKLFF	TGCGCCAGCAGCCAAGATTTAGGGGGCGGGGAAAAACTGTTTTTT
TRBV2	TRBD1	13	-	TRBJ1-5	CASSHRGVQPQHF	TGTGCCAGCAGTCACAGGGGAGTTCAGCCCCAGCATTTT
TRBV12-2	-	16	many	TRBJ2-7	CASRLDSGQKGYEQYF	TGTGCAAGTCGCTTAGATTCCGGGCAGAAGGGGTACGAGCAGTACTTC
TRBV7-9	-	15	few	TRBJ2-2	CASSFWQNNTGELFF	TGTGCCAGCAGCTTTTGGCAGAACAACACCGGGGAGCTGTTTTTT
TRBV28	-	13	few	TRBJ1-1	CASIEVFGTEAFF	TGTGCCAGCATTGAGGTTTTTGGCACTGAAGCTTTCTTT
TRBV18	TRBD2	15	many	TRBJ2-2	CASTSSASGAGELFF	TGTGCCAGCACCTCTTCAGCTAGCGGAGCCGGGGAGCTGTTTTTT
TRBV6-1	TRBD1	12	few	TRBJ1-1	CASRRQGNLAFF	TGTGCCAGCAGGCGACAGGGGAACTTGGCTTTCTTT
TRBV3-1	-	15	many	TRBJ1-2	CASSQVARTAYGYTF	TGTGCCAGCAGCCAAGTGGCTAGGACAGCCTATGGCTACACCTTC
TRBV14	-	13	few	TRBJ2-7	CASSPLKGYEQYF	TGTGCCAGCAGCCCCCTGAAGGGTTACGAGCAGTACTTC
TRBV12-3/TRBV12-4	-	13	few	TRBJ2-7	CASSHTDRTEQYF	TGTGCCAGCAGCCACACGGACAGAACCGAGCAGTACTTC
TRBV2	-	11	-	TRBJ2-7	CASRRDVEQYF	TGTGCCAGCAGGCGGGACGTCGAGCAGTACTTC
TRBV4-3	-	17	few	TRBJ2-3	CASSQDSWGARADTQYF	TGCGCCAGCAGCCAAGATTCATGGGGGGCTAGGGCAGATACGCAGTATTTT
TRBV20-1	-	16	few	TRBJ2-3	CSASNLGSWNTDTQYF	TGCAGTGCTAGTAACCTGGGGTCCTGGAACACAGATACGCAGTATTTT
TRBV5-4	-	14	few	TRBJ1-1	CASSFKTNTGEAFF	TGTGCCAGCAGCTTTAAAACCAATACAGGGGAAGCTTTCTTT
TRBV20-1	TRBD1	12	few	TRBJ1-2	CSAGTGTYGYTF	TGCAGTGCGGGGACAGGGACCTATGGCTACACCTTC
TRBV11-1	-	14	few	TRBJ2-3	CASSSLGVTDTQYF	TGTGCCAGCAGCTCCCTTGGGGTCACAGATACGCAGTATTTT
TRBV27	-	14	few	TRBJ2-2	CASTFERGAGELFF	TGTGCCAGCACCTTTGAAAGGGGGGCCGGGGAGCTGTTTTTT
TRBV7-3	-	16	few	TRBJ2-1	CASGRGNSFGENEQFF	TGTGCCAGCGGCCGGGGTAACAGCTTTGGGGAGAATGAGCAGTTCTTC
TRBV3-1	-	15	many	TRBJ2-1	CASSHRVTPYNEQFF	TGTGCCAGCAGCCACAGGGTCACTCCCTACAATGAGCAGTTCTTC
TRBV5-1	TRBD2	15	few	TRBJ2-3	CASRVAGAYTDTQYF	TGCGCCAGCAGAGTAGCGGGGGCATACACAGATACGCAGTATTTT
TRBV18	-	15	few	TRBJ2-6	CASSPQVSGANVLTF	TGTGCCAGCTCACCCCAGGTCTCTGGGGCCAACGTCCTGACTTTC
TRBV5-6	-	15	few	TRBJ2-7	CASSPEGQISYEQYF	TGTGCCAGCAGCCCGGAGGGACAGATCTCCTACGAGCAGTACTTC
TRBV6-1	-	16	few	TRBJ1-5	CASSERGRISNQPQHF	TGTGCCAGCAGTGAAAGGGGCAGGATTAGCAATCAGCCCCAGCATTTT
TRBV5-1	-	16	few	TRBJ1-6	CASSLWTVGGGSPLHF	TGCGCCAGCAGCCTCTGGACAGTGGGCGGTGGTTCACCCCTCCACTTT
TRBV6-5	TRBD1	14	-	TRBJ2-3	CASSRDRGRDTQYF	TGTGCCAGCAGCCGGGACAGGGGACGGGATACGCAGTATTTT
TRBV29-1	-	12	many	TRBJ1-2	CSVEDRGRGYTF	TGCAGCGTTGAAGACAGGGGTCGGGGCTACACCTTC
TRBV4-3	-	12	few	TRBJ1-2	CASSTAGYGYTF	TGCGCCAGCAGCACAGCCGGCTATGGCTACACCTTC
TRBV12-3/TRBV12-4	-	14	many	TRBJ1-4	CASSLRQESEKLFF	TGTGCCAGCAGTCTCAGACAGGAAAGTGAAAAACTGTTTTTT
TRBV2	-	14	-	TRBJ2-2	CASSVEGMTGELFF	TGTGCCAGCAGTGTTGAGGGGATGACCGGGGAGCTGTTTTTT
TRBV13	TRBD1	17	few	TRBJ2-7	CASSLAAASDRSNEQYF	TGTGCCAGCAGCTTAGCGGCAGCTTCGGACAGGTCTAACGAGCAGTACTTC
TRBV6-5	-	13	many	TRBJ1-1	CASSFQGHTEAFF	TGTGCCAGCAGTTTCCAGGGCCACACTGAAGCTTTCTTT
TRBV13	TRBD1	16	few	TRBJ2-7	CASSPPDRILPYEQYF	TGTGCCAGCAGCCCGCCGGACAGGATTCTTCCCTACGAGCAGTACTTC
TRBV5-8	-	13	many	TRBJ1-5	CASSLPSAQPQHF	TGTGCCAGCAGCTTACCAAGCGCACAGCCCCAGCATTTT
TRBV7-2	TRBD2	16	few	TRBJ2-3	CASSLAWSGRGDTQYF	TGTGCCAGCAGCTTAGCCTGGAGCGGGAGAGGGGATACGCAGTATTTT